A selection of T cell receptor beta chains follows, all from one sample in a study of Tregs in tolerant kidney transplant recipients. The protocol was immunoSEQ multiplex PCR, while the TCRdb copy is restricted to in-frame clones and leaves out a portion. The data contain about 240,000 clones, about 80% of them singletons. The sample taken for sequencing was CD4+ T cells from blood. The source of these receptors is a human donor in good health. Both conserved end residues are part of each CDR3. The D gene is left open where the match is weak. Some rows mark clone size as missing; the rest say once, few, many or name a class of expanded clone.

TRBV6-5	NA	TRBD1	TRBJ2-7	TGTGCCAGCAGTCCTTGGGACAGGGGGCCTCACGAGCAGTACTTC	CASSPWDRGPHEQYF
TRBV5-1	NA	NA	TRBJ2-7	TGCGCCAGCAGCCCCTACGTGGGACGGTACGAGCAGTACTTC	CASSPYVGRYEQYF
TRBV15	NA	TRBD2	TRBJ2-5	TGTGCCACCAGCGCCCTAGCGGGAGCAGGGGAGACCCAGTACTTC	CATSALAGAGETQYF
TRBV2	NA	NA	TRBJ1-1	TGTGCCAGCAGCCAGGGCGAGGTAAAAGCTTTCTTT	CASSQGEVKAFF
TRBV5-4	NA	TRBD1	TRBJ2-5	TGTGCCAGCGGCCCCGGGACAGGGGGCTTAGAGACCCAGTACTTC	CASGPGTGGLETQYF
TRBV6-1	NA	NA	TRBJ1-1	TGTGCCAGCAGTGATCAGGGTTCAGACACTGAGGCTTTCTTT	CASSDQGSDTEAFF
TRBV5-1	NA	NA	TRBJ2-6	TGCGCCAGCAGCTTTAAAACAGCTGGGGCCAACGTCCTGACTTTC	CASSFKTAGANVLTF
TRBV7-6	NA	NA	TRBJ2-3	TGTGCCAGCAGCCCCATACAAGCGCAGTATTTT	CASSPIQAQYF
TRBV5-1	few	TRBD1	TRBJ1-4	TGCGCCAGCAGCTTGGGGGGACAGCCAAATGAAAAACTGTTTTTT	CASSLGGQPNEKLFF
TRBV7-9	few	NA	TRBJ1-2	TGTGCCAGCAGCTCTTCAGGGGCGTATGGCTACACCTTC	CASSSSGAYGYTF
TRBV5-1	NA	NA	TRBJ2-5	TGCGCCAGCAGCTTCGAGGAGACCCAGTACTTC	CASSFEETQYF
TRBV11-2	once	NA	TRBJ2-4	TGTGCCAGCAGCTTAGCGCAGTCGGCCAAAAACATTCAGTACTTC	CASSLAQSAKNIQYF
TRBV4-2	NA	NA	TRBJ1-2	TGTGCCAGCAGCCAAGGCGGGGGGTTTGATGGCTACACCTTC	CASSQGGGFDGYTF
TRBV19	NA	NA	TRBJ1-4	TGTGCCAGTAGTACGGACGGTGGGGAAAAACTGTTTTTT	CASSTDGGEKLFF
TRBV11-2	few	TRBD1	TRBJ1-5	TGTGCCAGCAGCGTAAGGGACAGGGGTAGCAATCAGCCCCAGCATTTT	CASSVRDRGSNQPQHF
TRBV2	NA	NA	TRBJ1-6	TGTGCCAGCAGGGGACGGCTTAATTCACCCCTCCACTTT	CASRGRLNSPLHF
TRBV10-3	NA	NA	TRBJ2-1	TGTGCCATCAGAGGGACCCGATTCTCCTACAATGAGCAGTTCTTC	CAIRGTRFSYNEQFF
TRBV5-1	few	NA	TRBJ2-5	TGCGCCAGCAGCTACGGGACGCACCAAGAGACCCAGTACTTC	CASSYGTHQETQYF
TRBV30	NA	NA	TRBJ1-2	TGTGCCTGGATTGGCCAGACGATCGGTGGCTACACCTTC	CAWIGQTIGGYTF
TRBV5-1	NA	TRBD2	TRBJ2-1	TGCGCCAGCAGCTTGGTTGCGGGAGGTACTGATGAGCAGTTCTTC	CASSLVAGGTDEQFF
TRBV7-7	NA	TRBD2	TRBJ2-1	TGTGCTAGCAGCCCGACTAGCGGGAGGAATGAGCAGTTCTTC	CASSPTSGRNEQFF
TRBV9	NA	NA	TRBJ1-3	TGTGCCAGCAGCACCCACTGGGGGTCTGGAAACACCATATATTTT	CASSTHWGSGNTIYF